A single TCR beta chain is shown here with its context. Its specificity is unknown. Germline CDR1 and CDR2: SGHDN and FVKESK. This CDR3 spans 15 amino acids. The ends lost 2 bases at V and 7 bases at J; junction bases unmatched: 10. These data are taken from a study of OX40 agonist ivuxolimab in advanced cancers. Broader study findings: Clonal expansion by week 6 occurred in CD4+ and CD8+ blood T cells (at 0.1 to 3.0 mg/kg). Antigen specificity of clonally expanded peripheral T cells was not established. CD8+ T cells showed, on average, more clonal expansion than CD4+ cells.

Generated by immunoSEQ multiplex PCR, the TCRdb table keeps only in-frame clones and is missing some. This table holds about 64,000 clones, about 86% found once. The specimen comprised CD4+ or CD8+ T cells sorted from blood, sampled in a trial of the OX40 agonist ivuxolimab. The V call is TRBV14, the J call TRBJ1-2; the match to TRBD1 covers 7 bases. This sequence originates from an adult with an advanced solid tumor such as melanoma, head and neck, liver or kidney cancer. The CDR3 coding sequence is TGTGCCAGCAGCCAACCAGGGACAGCCCATAGTGGCTACACCTTC. It translates to CASSQPGTAHSGYTF.